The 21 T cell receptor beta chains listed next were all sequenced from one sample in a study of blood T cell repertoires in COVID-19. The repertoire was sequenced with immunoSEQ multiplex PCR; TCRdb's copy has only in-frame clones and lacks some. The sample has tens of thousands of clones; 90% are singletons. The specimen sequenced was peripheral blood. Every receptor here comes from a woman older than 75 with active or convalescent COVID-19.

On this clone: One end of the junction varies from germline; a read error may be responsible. The chain's CDR3 is CATRQGPNAGELFF. The CDR3 nucleotides read TGTGCCACCCGGCAGGGTCCGAACGCCGGGGAGCTGTTTTTT. The chain is built from TRBV7-7 and TRBJ2-2, with D maybe TRBD1 (5 bases). The V gene's germline CDR1 is SSHAT and CDR2 FNYEAQ (reference sequence). CDR3 length: 14 amino acids.

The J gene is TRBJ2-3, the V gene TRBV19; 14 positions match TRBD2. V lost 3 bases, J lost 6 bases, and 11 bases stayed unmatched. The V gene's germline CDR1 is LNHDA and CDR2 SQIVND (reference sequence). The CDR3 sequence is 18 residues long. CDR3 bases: TGTGCCAGTAGTATCCTGGGACTAGCGGGAGTGGGTTTGGATACGCAGTATTTT. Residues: CASSILGLAGVGLDTQYF. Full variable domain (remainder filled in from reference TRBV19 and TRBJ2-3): DGGITQSPKYLFRKEGQNVTLSCEQNLNHDAMYWYRQDPGQGLRLIYYSQIVNDFQKGDIAEGYSVSREKKESFPLTVTSAQKNPTAFYLCASSILGLAGVGLDTQYFGPGTRLTVL.

The CDR3 region is CASSPRLAGGPGEQYF. CDR3 DNA: TGTGCCAGCAGCCCGAGGCTAGCGGGAGGGCCGGGCGAGCAGTACTTC. This chain uses TRBV7-8 with TRBJ2-7; 12 bases align to TRBD2. The J segment lost 6 bases and the V segment lost 5 bases, leaving 11 bases of the junction unmatched. Germline assignment: CDR1 SGHVS and CDR2 FQNEAQ. The CDR3 has 16 amino acids.

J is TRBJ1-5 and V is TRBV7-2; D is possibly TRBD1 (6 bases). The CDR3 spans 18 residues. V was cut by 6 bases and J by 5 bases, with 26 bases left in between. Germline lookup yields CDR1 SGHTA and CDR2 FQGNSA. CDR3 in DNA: TGTGCCAGCAGTTTGGGCGCAGACGGCACACCAGGGGATCAGCCCCAGCATTTT. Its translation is CASSLGADGTPGDQPQHF.

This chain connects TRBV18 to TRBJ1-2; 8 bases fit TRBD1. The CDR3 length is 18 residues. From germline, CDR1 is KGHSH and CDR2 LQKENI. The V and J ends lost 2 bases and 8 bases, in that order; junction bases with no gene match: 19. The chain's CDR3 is CASSPFLETGEKAGGYTF. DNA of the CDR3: TGTGCCAGCTCACCATTTCTCGAGACAGGGGAGAAAGCGGGGGGCTACACCTTC.

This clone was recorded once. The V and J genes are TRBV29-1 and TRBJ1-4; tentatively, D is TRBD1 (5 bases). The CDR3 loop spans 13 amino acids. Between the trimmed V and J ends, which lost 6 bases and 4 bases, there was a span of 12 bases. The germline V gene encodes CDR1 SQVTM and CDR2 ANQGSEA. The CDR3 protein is CSVTAGRNEKLFF. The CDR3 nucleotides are TGCAGCGTGACAGCCGGACGTAATGAAAAACTGTTTTTT.

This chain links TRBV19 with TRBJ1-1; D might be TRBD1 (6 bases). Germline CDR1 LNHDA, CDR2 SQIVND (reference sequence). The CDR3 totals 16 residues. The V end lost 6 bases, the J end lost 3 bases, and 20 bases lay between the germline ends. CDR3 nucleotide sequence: TGTGCCAGTAGAGCCAGGGGTAGCGGGTTGGACACTGAAGCTTTCTTT. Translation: CASRARGSGLDTEAFF.

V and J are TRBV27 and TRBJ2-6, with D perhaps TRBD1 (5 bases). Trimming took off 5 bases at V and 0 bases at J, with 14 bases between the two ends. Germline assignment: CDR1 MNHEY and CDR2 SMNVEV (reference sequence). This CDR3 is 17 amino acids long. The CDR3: CASSHQGVNSGANVLTF. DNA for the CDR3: TGTGCCAGCAGTCATCAGGGCGTAAACTCTGGGGCCAACGTCCTGACTTTC. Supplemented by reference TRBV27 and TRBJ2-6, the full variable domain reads EAQVTQNPRYLITVTGKKLTVTCSQNMNHEYMSWYRQDPGLGLRQIYYSMNVEVTDKGDVPEGYKVSRKEKRNFPLILESPSPNQTSLYFCASSHQGVNSGANVLTFGAGSRLTVL.

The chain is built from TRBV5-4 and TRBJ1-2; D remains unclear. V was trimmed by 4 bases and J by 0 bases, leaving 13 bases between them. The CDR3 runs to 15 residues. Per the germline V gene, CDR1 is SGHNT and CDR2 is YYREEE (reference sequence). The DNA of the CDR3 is TGTGCCAGCAGCCCGGGGTTTGGTTCTAACTATGGCTACACCTTC. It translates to CASSPGFGSNYGYTF.

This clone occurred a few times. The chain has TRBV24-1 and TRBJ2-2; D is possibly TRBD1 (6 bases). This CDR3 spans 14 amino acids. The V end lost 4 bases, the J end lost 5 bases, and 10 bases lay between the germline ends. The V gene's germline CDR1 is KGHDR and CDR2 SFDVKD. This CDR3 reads CATSDRGRTGELFF. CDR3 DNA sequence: TGTGCCACCAGTGACAGGGGTAGAACCGGGGAGCTGTTTTTT.

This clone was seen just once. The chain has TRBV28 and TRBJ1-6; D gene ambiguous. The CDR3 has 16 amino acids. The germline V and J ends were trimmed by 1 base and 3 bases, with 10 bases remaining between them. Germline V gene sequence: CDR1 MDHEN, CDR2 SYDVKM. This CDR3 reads CASSLSGVNYNSPLHF. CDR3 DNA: TGTGCCAGCAGTTTATCCGGGGTTAACTATAATTCACCCCTCCACTTT.

The CDR3 DNA follows: TGCGCCAGCAGCTTGGGTAGGACAGGGTTTCATGGCTACACCTTC. It yields the protein CASSLGRTGFHGYTF. V usage is TRBV5-1 and J usage is TRBJ1-2; 8 bases are shared with TRBD1. The CDR3 contains 15 residues. J lost 6 bases, V lost 0 bases, and 7 bases had no gene match. Germline loops: CDR1 SGHRS, CDR2 YFSETQ.

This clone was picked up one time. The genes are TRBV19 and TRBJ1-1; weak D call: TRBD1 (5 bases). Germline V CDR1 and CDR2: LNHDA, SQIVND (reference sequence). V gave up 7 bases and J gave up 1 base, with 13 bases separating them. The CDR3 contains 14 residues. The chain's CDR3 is CASTFQGQNTEAFF. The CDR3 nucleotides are TGTGCCAGTACCTTTCAGGGTCAGAACACTGAAGCTTTCTTT.

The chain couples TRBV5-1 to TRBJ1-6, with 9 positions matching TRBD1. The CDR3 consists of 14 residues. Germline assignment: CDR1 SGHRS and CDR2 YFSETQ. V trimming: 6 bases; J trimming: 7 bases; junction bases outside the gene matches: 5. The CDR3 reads CASTTGQGNSPLHF. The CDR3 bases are TGCGCCAGCACTACCGGACAGGGGAATTCACCCCTCCACTTT.

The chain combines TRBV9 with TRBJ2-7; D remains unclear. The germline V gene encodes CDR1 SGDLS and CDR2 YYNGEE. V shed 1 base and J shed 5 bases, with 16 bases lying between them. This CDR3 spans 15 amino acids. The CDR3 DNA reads TGTGCCAGCAGCGTATATGAGGAGACCACCCACGAGCAGTACTTC. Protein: CASSVYEETTHEQYF. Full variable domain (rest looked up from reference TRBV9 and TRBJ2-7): DSGVTQTPKHLITATGQRVTLRCSPRSGDLSVYWYQQSLDQGLQFLIQYYNGEERAKGNILERFSAQQFPDLHSELNLSSLELGDSALYFCASSVYEETTHEQYFGPGTRLTVT.

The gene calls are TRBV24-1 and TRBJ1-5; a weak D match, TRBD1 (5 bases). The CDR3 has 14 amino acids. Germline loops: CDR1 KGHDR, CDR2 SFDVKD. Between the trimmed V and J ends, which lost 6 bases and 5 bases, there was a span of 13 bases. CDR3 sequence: CATSSGGWDQPQHF. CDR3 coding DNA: TGTGCCACCAGTTCGGGGGGGTGGGATCAGCCCCAGCATTTT.

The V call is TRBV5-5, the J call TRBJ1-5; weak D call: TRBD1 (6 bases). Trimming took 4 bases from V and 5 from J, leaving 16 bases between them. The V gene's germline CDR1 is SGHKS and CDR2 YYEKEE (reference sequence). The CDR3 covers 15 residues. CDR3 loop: CASSQSGTLYQPQHF. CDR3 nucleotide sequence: TGTGCCAGCAGCCAAAGCGGGACACTTTATCAGCCCCAGCATTTT.

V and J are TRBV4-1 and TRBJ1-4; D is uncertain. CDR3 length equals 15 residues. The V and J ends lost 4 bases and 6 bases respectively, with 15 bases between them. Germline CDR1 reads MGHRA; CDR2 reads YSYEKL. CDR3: CASSLPMRLDEKLFF. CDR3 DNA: TGCGCCAGCAGCCTCCCTATGCGTTTGGATGAAAAACTGTTTTTT.

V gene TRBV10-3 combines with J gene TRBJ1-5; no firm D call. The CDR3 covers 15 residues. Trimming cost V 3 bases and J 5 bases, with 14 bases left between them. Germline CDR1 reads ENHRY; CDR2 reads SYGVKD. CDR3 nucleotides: TGTGCCATCAGTGATTGGGAAAGGGAGGATCAGCCCCAGCATTTT. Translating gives CAISDWEREDQPQHF.

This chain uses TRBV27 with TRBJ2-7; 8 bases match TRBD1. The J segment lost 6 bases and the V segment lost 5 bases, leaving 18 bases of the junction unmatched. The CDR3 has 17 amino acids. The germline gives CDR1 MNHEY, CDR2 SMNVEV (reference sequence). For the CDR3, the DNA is TGTGCCAGCAGTCCGTACCTCAGGGGGCGCATAATGGGCGAGCAGTACTTC. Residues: CASSPYLRGRIMGEQYF.

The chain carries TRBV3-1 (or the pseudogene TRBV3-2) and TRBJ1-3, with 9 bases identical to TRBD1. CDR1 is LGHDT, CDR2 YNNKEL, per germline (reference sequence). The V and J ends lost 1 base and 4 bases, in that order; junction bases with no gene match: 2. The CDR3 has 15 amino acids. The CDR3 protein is CASSQGQGEGNTIYF. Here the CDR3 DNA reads TGTGCCAGCAGCCAAGGACAGGGGGAGGGAAACACCATATATTTT.